Below, 17 T cell receptor beta chains from the same sample are listed, as sequenced in a study of T-cell reconstitution after alpha-beta-depleted transplantation in children. The authors prepared the TCRbeta library with unique molecular identifiers. TCRdb itself ran the PCR reads through MiXCR, one entry per CDR3 protein. The sample lists nearly 250,000 distinct CDR3 sequences; 6.5% to 9% were seen once. Sequenced here: PBMCs, mostly from graft donor cells, sampled 180 days after TCRalphabeta/CD19-depleted stem cell transplant. These receptors were taken from a male patient between 5 and 17 years old who had a stem cell transplant for acute lymphoblastic leukemia, so the T cells may come from the graft donor.

This clonotype was observed many times. The rearrangement links TRBV2 to TRBJ2-3; 7 bases align to TRBD1. V lost 6 bases to trimming and J lost 5 bases; unmatched junction nucleotides: 8. The CDR3 covers 14 residues. The germline CDR1 and CDR2 sequences are SNHLY and FYNNEI. The CDR3 reads CASSTDRAIDTQYF. In DNA, the CDR3 is TGTGCCAGCAGCACCGACAGGGCGATAGATACGCAGTATTTT. The full variable domain, its missing parts supplied by reference TRBV2 and TRBJ2-3, is EPEVTQTPSHQVTQMGQEVILRCVPISNHLYFYWYRQILGQKVEFLVSFYNNEISEKSEIFDDQFSVERPDGSNFTLKIRSTKLEDSAMYFCASSTDRAIDTQYFGPGTRLTVL.

This clonotype was recorded at least ten times. The V and J genes are TRBV12-3 or TRBV12-4 and TRBJ1-1, with D unresolved. This CDR3 region has 11 residues. V lost 1 base, J lost 6 bases, and 3 bases lay in between. For the CDR3, the DNA is TGTGCCAGCAGTTTAGTCGCTGAAGCTTTCTTT. As protein: CASSLVAEAFF.

This clonotype was recorded many times. The chain uses TRBV5-1 and TRBJ1-2; 7 bases match TRBD1. Trimming removed 4 bases from V and 5 bases from J; junction bases left unmatched: 5. This CDR3 contains 13 residues. Germline CDR1 SGHRS, CDR2 YFSETQ. The CDR3 DNA reads as TGCGCCAGCAGCCCGGCAGGGGGATATGGCTACACCTTC. Protein product: CASSPAGGYGYTF.

At least ten counts were recorded for this clonotype. V gene TRBV5-1 combines with J gene TRBJ2-2; 8 positions agree with TRBD1. The CDR3 runs 16 residues. V shed 5 bases and J 1 base; nucleotides not matched to a gene: 7. CDR1 SGHRS and CDR2 YFSETQ come from the germline V gene. The DNA for the CDR3 is TGCGCCAGCAGTTCCTCAGGGGGCTTGAACACCGGGGAGCTGTTTTTT. As protein: CASSSSGGLNTGELFF. Full variable domain (rest looked up from reference TRBV5-1 and TRBJ2-2): KAGVTQTPRYLIKTRGQQVTLSCSPISGHRSVSWYQQTPGQGLQFLFEYFSETQRNKGNFPGRFSGRQFSNSRSEMNVSTLELGDSALYLCASSSSGGLNTGELFFGEGSRLTVL.

This clonotype was recorded at least ten times. The chain is built from TRBV28 and TRBJ2-5; maybe TRBD1 (7 bases). Germline-derived CDR1 and CDR2 are MDHEN and SYDVKM. Trimming left V 2 bases short and J 4 bases short, with 14 bases between. The CDR3 consists of 15 residues. This CDR3 is CASSLRTGGVETQYF. In DNA form, the CDR3 reads TGTGCCAGCAGTTTAAGGACAGGCGGGGTAGAGACCCAGTACTTC.

This clonotype was picked up many times. The CDR3 here is CASSLDPTRVAKNIQYF. The CDR3 region has the DNA TGTGCCAGCAGTTTAGACCCGACTAGGGTGGCCAAAAACATTCAGTACTTC. V usage is TRBV12-3 or TRBV12-4 and J usage is TRBJ2-4, with a possible D match to TRBD2 (6 bases). V was trimmed by 1 base and J by 1 base, leaving 14 bases between them. The CDR3 extends over 17 amino acids.

This clonotype was found a few times. The chain carries TRBV7-3 and TRBJ2-7; either TRBD1 or TRBD2 may supply D (5 bases each). The V gene's germline CDR1 is SGHTA and CDR2 FQGTGA. The CDR3 totals 15 residues. Trimming cost V 5 bases and J 2 bases, with 16 bases left between them. This CDR3 reads CASSEGPASPYEQYF. The DNA for the CDR3 is TGTGCCAGCAGCGAGGGGCCAGCAAGTCCCTACGAGCAGTACTTC. Full variable domain (outside the CDR3, taken from reference TRBV7-3 and TRBJ2-7): GAGVSQTPSNKVTEKGKYVELRCDPISGHTALYWYRQSLGQGPEFLIYFQGTGAADDSGLPNDRFFAVRPEGSVSTLKIQRTERGDSAVYLCASSEGPASPYEQYFGPGTRLTVT.

The table lists this clonotype with many counts. The rearrangement joins TRBV28 to TRBJ1-6; D remains unclear. V was shortened by 10 bases and J by 5 bases, with 18 bases between the two germline ends. Germline V gives CDR1 MDHEN, CDR2 SYDVKM. The CDR3 extends over 15 amino acids. As DNA, the CDR3 is TGTGCCACCGAGGTGGAGGGAAGACATAATTCACCCCTCCACTTT. Amino acid sequence: CATEVEGRHNSPLHF. Together with reference TRBV28 and TRBJ1-6, the CDR3 gives the full variable domain: DVKVTQSSRYLVKRTGEKVFLECVQDMDHENMFWYRQDPGLGLRLIYFSYDVKMKEKGDIPEGYSVSREKKERFSLILESASTNQTSMYLCATEVEGRHNSPLHFGNGTRLTVT.

Comment on this clonotype: A much larger clone sits a single nucleotide away, making a read error possible. The chain recombines TRBV7-9 with TRBJ1-2, with D perhaps TRBD1 (5 bases). Trimming removed 5 bases at V and 4 bases at J, with 14 bases between. The CDR3 has 14 amino acids. The germline V gene has CDR1 SEHNR and CDR2 FQNEAQ (reference sequence). The CDR3 is CASSHGGTVYGYTF. CDR3 nucleotide sequence: TGTGCCAGCAGCCACGGGGGAACAGTCTATGGCTACACCTTC.

This clonotype occurred many times. The junction differs from germline at one of its ends, possibly a read error. V is TRBV6-6 and J is TRBJ1-1; D call uncertain. Germline CDR1 reads MNHNY; CDR2 reads SVGAGI (reference sequence). CDR3 length equals 11 residues. CDR3 nucleotides: TGTGCCAGCAGTTACTTAAACTTGAACCTCTTT. Its translation is CASSYLNLNLF.

This clonotype has ten or more counts. This sequence joins TRBV5-1 and TRBJ2-3; TRBD2 might be the D (6 bases). Germline V gene sequence: CDR1 SGHRS, CDR2 YFSETQ. The CDR3 totals 15 residues. Trimming cost V 4 bases and J 3 bases, with 15 bases left between them. CDR3 in amino acids: CASSTRGWGTDTQYF. CDR3 nucleotides: TGCGCCAGCAGCACTCGGGGGTGGGGGACAGATACGCAGTATTTT.

At least ten counts were recorded for this clonotype. This chain links TRBV3-1 with TRBJ1-1, with D unresolved. CDR1 and CDR2 (germline): LGHDT, YNNKEL (reference sequence). V lost 0 bases and J lost 7, with 18 bases in between. This CDR3 has 16 amino acids. DNA for the CDR3: TGTGCCAGCAGCCAAGAAGTGCCGGGCCTACCGGGTGAAGCTTTCTTT. Its translation: CASSQEVPGLPGEAFF.

This clonotype occurred many times. This chain uses TRBV6-5 with TRBJ1-1; D ambiguous. Germline loops: CDR1 MNHEY, CDR2 SVGAGI. Trimming removed 0 bases from V and 0 bases from J, with 11 bases in between. This CDR3 is built from 16 residues. The CDR3 bases are TGTGCCAGCAGTTACTCGAGAAGGGTTCTGAACACTGAAGCTTTCTTT. Its protein product is CASSYSRRVLNTEAFF.

This clonotype occurred many times. V gene TRBV3-1 combines with J gene TRBJ1-2; possible D gene TRBD1, 6 bases. The CDR3 is made up of 15 amino acids. V was clipped by 0 bases and J by 3 bases, with 11 bases between them. Per the germline V gene, CDR1 is LGHDT and CDR2 is YNNKEL (reference sequence). The CDR3 region is CASSQDLGADYGYTF. DNA for the CDR3: TGTGCCAGCAGCCAAGATCTGGGGGCCGACTATGGCTACACCTTC.

This clonotype was found many times. V usage is TRBV29-1 and J usage is TRBJ2-7; 10 bases match TRBD1. CDR1 SQVTM and CDR2 ANQGSEA come from the germline V gene. The CDR3 is 15 residues long. Trimming at V came to 0 bases and at J to 3 bases, leaving 5 bases not matched to a gene. CDR3 region: CSVEDRTGGVYEQYF. As DNA, the CDR3 is TGCAGCGTTGAAGACAGGACAGGGGGGGTCTACGAGCAGTACTTC.

This clonotype was observed at least ten times. V usage is TRBV9 and J usage is TRBJ2-7; a weak D match, TRBD1 (6 bases). Germline V gives CDR1 SGDLS, CDR2 YYNGEE. The V end was cut by 3 bases, the J end by 1 base, with 11 bases between. The CDR3 has 14 residues. The CDR3 here is CASSARGWSYEQYF. The CDR3 DNA follows: TGTGCCAGCAGCGCCAGGGGATGGTCCTACGAGCAGTACTTC.

This clonotype appeared a few times. The V gene is TRBV20-1, the J gene TRBJ2-7; 7 nucleotides agree with TRBD1. The CDR3 is made up of 15 amino acids. Germline values: CDR1 DFQATT, CDR2 SNEGSKA (reference sequence). The trim removed 0 bases at V and 8 bases at J, leaving 13 bases unmatched. The CDR3 nucleotides are TGCAGTGCTAGAGATCGGACAGGTCCCTGGTGGAAGCAGTACTTC. Translation: CSARDRTGPWWKQYF.